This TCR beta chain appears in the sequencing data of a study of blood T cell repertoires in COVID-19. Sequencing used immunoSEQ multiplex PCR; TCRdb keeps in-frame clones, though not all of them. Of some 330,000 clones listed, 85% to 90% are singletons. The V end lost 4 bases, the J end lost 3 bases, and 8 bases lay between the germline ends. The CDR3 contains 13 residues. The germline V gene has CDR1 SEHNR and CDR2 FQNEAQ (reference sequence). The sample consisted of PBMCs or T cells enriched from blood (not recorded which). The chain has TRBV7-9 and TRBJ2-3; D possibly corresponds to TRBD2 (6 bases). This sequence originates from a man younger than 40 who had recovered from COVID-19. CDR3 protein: CASSWTTTDTQYF. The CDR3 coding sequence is TGTGCCAGCAGCTGGACTACTACAGATACGCAGTATTTT.